This TCR beta chain comes out of a study of T cells in Graves' hyperthyroidism and ophthalmopathy. Findings and limits, study-wide: Model-based prediction identified ophthalmopathy a median roughly 6.1 months prior to its onset. The authors' 13 V-J model separated ophthalmopathy from stable hyperthyroidism.

CDR1 is LGHDT, CDR2 YNNKEL, per germline (reference sequence). The V and J ends lost 0 bases and 6 bases, in that order; junction bases with no gene match: 2. The CDR3 runs to 14 residues. This clonotype was seen at least ten times. Its antigen is currently unknown. Uncontrolled infection, other autoimmune disease, pregnancy or lactation led to exclusion. Fresh peripheral blood, around 10 ml of it, supplied the PBMCs. Amplification targeted TCR beta CDR3 regions from RNA transcripts. HTBI primers were used for first-round RT-PCR of the TCR CDR3. Via MiXCR, TCRdb re-called the multiplex PCR reads, giving one row per CDR3 protein. Of around 350,000 distinct CDR3 sequences in the sample, roughly 25% were seen once.

This clonotype originated in a man between 50 and 59 years old with Graves' hyperthyroidism. The sequenced material came from blood. The rearrangement uses TRBV3-1 and TRBJ2-1; 7 nucleotides align to TRBD2. This chain's CDR3 is CASSQETSRNEQFF. The CDR3 region has the DNA TGTGCCAGCAGCCAAGAGACTAGCCGCAATGAGCAGTTCTTC.